This T cell receptor beta chain was sequenced during a study of CD4 and CD8 cells across lung adenocarcinoma regions. Concerning this clonotype: One junction end does not reproduce the germline sequence, and a read error may be involved.

TCRdb re-analysed the PCR reads in MiXCR, keeping a single row per CDR3 protein. There are a few thousand distinct CDR3 sequences in the sample; approximately 56% occur only once, and around 21% lies in the top ten. Looked up from germline, CDR1 is MGHRA and CDR2 is YSYEKL. The CDR3 is 19 residues long. The patients had localized lung adenocarcinoma, a non-small cell subtype. This rearrangement joins TRBV4-1 to TRBJ2-5; 7 bases agree with TRBD2. The receptor comes from a female donor with lung adenocarcinoma. The CD4 and CD8 labels of this study may be unreliable. The sequencing sample was made of CD4+ T cells from the margin of a lung tumor. CDR3 protein: CASSQITAGVACGQETQYF. The CDR3 DNA follows: TGCGCCAGCAGCCAAATAACGGCGGGAGTGGCCTGTGGCCAAGAGACGCAGTATTTC.